One and the same sample provided the 27 T cell receptor beta chains below, sequenced in a study of blood T cell repertoires in COVID-19. Profiled with immunoSEQ multiplex PCR; TCRdb holds only in-frame clones, not every one. Counted here are 150,000 to 200,000 clones, 84% occurring once; the ten biggest clones make up more than 7.5%. Specimen: peripheral blood. Receptors originate from a middle-aged man who had recovered from COVID-19.

The chain recombines TRBV4-1 with TRBJ2-1, with 11 bases aligning to TRBD1. Germline V lookup: CDR1 MGHRA, CDR2 YSYEKL. The CDR3 is 18 residues long. J was trimmed by 2 bases and V by 4 bases; bases with no gene match: 10. In nucleotides, the CDR3 is TGCGCCAGCAGCCGTCTAGTTGTGGGACAGGGGGCCTACAATGAGCAGTTCTTC. Translation: CASSRLVVGQGAYNEQFF.

The V and J genes are TRBV2 and TRBJ2-7, with 10 nucleotides matching TRBD2. Germline-derived CDR1 and CDR2 are SNHLY and FYNNEI. The trim removed 8 bases at V and 6 bases at J, leaving 16 bases unmatched. The CDR3 runs 16 residues. The CDR3 DNA sequence: TGTGCCAGCCACAGGAATAGGGCTAGCGGGAGTGGCGAGCAGTACTTC. Translated, it gives CASHRNRASGSGEQYF.

This sequence joins TRBV7-3 and TRBJ2-2, with D possibly matching TRBD2 (5 bases). The V and J ends lost 5 bases and 4 bases respectively, with 14 bases between them. This CDR3 comprises 15 residues. Germline V lookup: CDR1 SGHTA, CDR2 FQGTGA. CDR3 region: CASSPIMAGTGELFF. The CDR3 coding sequence is TGTGCCAGCAGCCCCATAATGGCGGGCACCGGGGAGCTGTTTTTT.

The gene calls are TRBV6-5 and TRBJ1-2, with TRBD1 as a possible D gene (5 bases). Germline-derived CDR1 and CDR2 are MNHEY and SVGAGI. Between the trimmed V and J ends, which lost 5 bases and 6 bases, there was a span of 13 bases. The CDR3 sequence is 13 residues long. CDR3 sequence reads: CASSPGTGDGYTF. The CDR3 coding sequence is TGTGCCAGCAGTCCCGGGACGGGAGATGGCTACACCTTC.

This chain uses TRBV18 with TRBJ1-1; TRBD1 might be the D (5 bases). Per the germline V gene, CDR1 is KGHSH and CDR2 is LQKENI. The V end was cut by 3 bases, the J end by 4 bases, with 9 bases between. The CDR3 is 13 amino acids. Here the CDR3 DNA reads TGTGCCAGCTCACCGGGGGGGTCCACTGAAGCTTTCTTT. Residues: CASSPGGSTEAFF.

The chain has TRBV9 and TRBJ2-7; possibly TRBD2 for D (5 bases). The CDR3 consists of 15 residues. CDR1 SGDLS and CDR2 YYNGEE come from the germline V gene. V lost 0 bases and J lost 6, with 16 bases in between. CDR3 nucleotides: TGTGCCAGCAGCGTAGCTTCTAGCAGTCGGGTCGAGCAGTACTTC. Residues: CASSVASSSRVEQYF.

This chain uses TRBV19 with TRBJ1-1; D is uncertain. CDR3 length: 14 residues. Trimming left V 3 bases short and J 5 bases short, with 13 bases between. CDR1 is LNHDA, CDR2 SQIVND, per germline (reference sequence). CDR3 amino acids: CASSIGVRRTEAFF. In DNA, the CDR3 is TGTGCCAGTAGTATCGGGGTCAGGAGGACTGAAGCTTTCTTT.

The DNA for the CDR3 is TGTGCCAGCAGTGAAAGACTAGCGGGGGTGTATGAGACCCAGTACTTC. Encoded protein: CASSERLAGVYETQYF. The chain is built from TRBV2 and TRBJ2-5; 12 positions agree with TRBD2. Trimming cost V 2 bases and J 5 bases; bases outside gene matches: 6. The germline gives CDR1 SNHLY, CDR2 FYNNEI. The CDR3 loop spans 16 amino acids. Full variable domain (rest looked up from reference TRBV2 and TRBJ2-5): EPEVTQTPSHQVTQMGQEVILRCVPISNHLYFYWYRQILGQKVEFLVSFYNNEISEKSEIFDDQFSVERPDGSNFTLKIRSTKLEDSAMYFCASSERLAGVYETQYFGPGTRLLVL.

The chain is built from TRBV6-2 or TRBV6-3 and TRBJ1-1; maybe TRBD1 (6 bases). Germline V gene data show CDR1 as MNHEY and CDR2 as SVGEGT. V shed 0 bases and J shed 1 base, with 18 bases lying between them. The CDR3 spans 18 residues. As DNA, the CDR3 is TGTGCCAGCAGTTACTCAAGACTCAGGGGTTTGGGGAACACTGAAGCTTTCTTT. This gives the protein CASSYSRLRGLGNTEAFF.

The chain uses TRBV20-1 and TRBJ1-5; D remains unclear. The CDR3 loop spans 13 amino acids. V was clipped by 3 bases and J by 5 bases, with 11 bases between them. The germline V gene encodes CDR1 DFQATT and CDR2 SNEGSKA (reference sequence). In DNA form, the CDR3 reads TGCAGTGCTAGTTTCAGGTGGGATCAGCCCCAGCATTTT. This codes for CSASFRWDQPQHF.

The chain is built from TRBV19 and TRBJ1-2; weak D call: TRBD1 (5 bases). From germline, CDR1 is LNHDA and CDR2 SQIVND (reference sequence). The V end was cut by 11 bases, the J end by 2 bases, with 12 bases between. The CDR3 contains 12 residues. The CDR3 sequence: CASNDRNYGYTF. The CDR3 DNA sequence: TGTGCCTCAAACGACAGAAACTATGGCTACACCTTC.

CDR3 sequence (DNA): TGTGCCAGCAGCTTAGATGGACTAGCGGCCTACGAGCAGTACTTC. Protein sequence: CASSLDGLAAYEQYF. The chain links TRBV7-9 to TRBJ2-7, with TRBD2 identical over 10 bases. The CDR3 runs to 15 residues. Germline values: CDR1 SEHNR, CDR2 FQNEAQ (reference sequence). V dropped 1 base and J dropped 2; count of bases not matched to a gene: 2.

This clone was counted a single time. This chain uses TRBV9 with TRBJ2-5; D ambiguous. V gave up 0 bases and J gave up 5 bases, with 11 bases separating them. The CDR3 consists of 14 residues. Germline-derived CDR1 and CDR2 are SGDLS and YYNGEE. CDR3 DNA: TGTGCCAGCAGCGTAGGCGTGGAGTTCGAGACCCAGTACTTC. Translated, it gives CASSVGVEFETQYF.

This rearrangement joins TRBV19 to TRBJ2-2; D is unresolved. CDR1 and CDR2 from the germline V gene are LNHDA and SQIVND (reference sequence). The ends were cut back, 2 bases at V and 5 bases at J, with 3 bases in the middle. The CDR3 contains 12 residues. This CDR3 reads CASSIPTGELFF. CDR3 nucleotide sequence: TGTGCCAGTAGTATACCTACCGGGGAGCTGTTTTTT. Based on the CDR3 plus reference TRBV19 and TRBJ2-2, the full variable domain is DGGITQSPKYLFRKEGQNVTLSCEQNLNHDAMYWYRQDPGQGLRLIYYSQIVNDFQKGDIAEGYSVSREKKESFPLTVTSAQKNPTAFYLCASSIPTGELFFGEGSRLTVL.

This clone was observed a single time. The genes are TRBV7-9 and TRBJ2-3; 11 bases agree with TRBD1. Germline V gene sequence: CDR1 SEHNR, CDR2 FQNEAQ (reference sequence). The CDR3 has 17 amino acids. V lost 0 bases and J lost 3; bases outside the gene matches: 5. CDR3 protein: CASSLAFGTGGTDTQYF. The CDR3 DNA is TGTGCCAGCAGCTTAGCGTTCGGGACAGGGGGGACAGATACGCAGTATTTT.

The chain recombines TRBV28 with TRBJ1-5; the D gene is possibly TRBD1 (5 bases). The CDR3 extends over 14 amino acids. V lost 8 bases and J 6 bases, leaving 17 bases between the germline ends. Germline-derived CDR1 and CDR2 are MDHEN and SYDVKM. CDR3 sequence: CASVRGGRSQPQHF. The CDR3 coding sequence is TGTGCCAGCGTGCGGGGGGGTAGAAGTCAGCCCCAGCATTTT.

This chain joins TRBV7-2 and TRBJ2-5; D is undetermined. V dropped 5 bases and J dropped 5 bases, with 6 bases sitting between them. The CDR3 covers 11 residues. The germline V gene has CDR1 SGHTA and CDR2 FQGNSA. The CDR3 sequence is CASSRRETQYF. DNA of the CDR3: TGTGCCAGCAGCCGCCGGGAGACCCAGTACTTC.

The rearrangement joins TRBV3-1 (or the pseudogene TRBV3-2) to TRBJ2-7; D perhaps matches TRBD2 (6 bases). The CDR3 runs to 13 residues. V was shortened by 4 bases and J by 6 bases, with 13 bases between the two germline ends. Germline loops: CDR1 LGHDT, CDR2 YNNKEL (reference sequence). Written as DNA, the CDR3 is TGTGCCAGCAGCCCCTTTGCGGAGGGCGAGCAGTACTTC. It yields the protein CASSPFAEGEQYF.

The genes are TRBV7-9 and TRBJ2-2, with 8 bases lining up with TRBD2. The junction had 7 bases not matched to a gene; V was cut back by 5 bases and J by 8 bases. CDR1 is SEHNR, CDR2 FQNEAQ, per germline (reference sequence). The CDR3 loop spans 14 amino acids. CDR3 amino acids: CASSGTSGLGELFF. As DNA, the CDR3 is TGTGCCAGCAGCGGTACTAGCGGTCTTGGGGAGCTGTTTTTT.

The CDR3 sequence: CASSHTSGSPNEQFF. CDR3 bases: TGTGCCAGCAGCCATACTAGCGGGAGCCCCAATGAGCAGTTCTTC. The V gene is TRBV7-9, the J gene TRBJ2-1; 11 nucleotides line up with TRBD2. Germline trimming cut 5 bases from V and 6 bases from J; bases unmatched to any gene: 6. CDR3 length equals 15 residues. Germline CDR1 SEHNR, CDR2 FQNEAQ (reference sequence).

This CDR3 reads CAWSLGGNQPQHF. As DNA, the CDR3 is TGTGCCTGGAGTTTAGGGGGCAATCAGCCCCAGCATTTT. J is TRBJ1-5 and V is TRBV30, with D possibly matching TRBD1 (5 bases). CDR1 is GTSNPN and CDR2 is SVGIG in the germline V gene (reference sequence). The CDR3 covers 13 residues. V was cut by 2 bases and J by 2 bases, with 7 bases left in between.

The V gene is TRBV10-3, the J gene TRBJ2-1, with 10 nucleotides matching TRBD1. CDR3 length: 15 residues. Trimming removed 6 bases from V and 3 bases from J; junction bases left unmatched: 5. Germline V gene lookup returns CDR1 ENHRY and CDR2 SYGVKD. The CDR3 spells CAIRETGGNYNEQFF. CDR3 DNA: TGTGCCATCAGGGAGACAGGGGGCAACTACAATGAGCAGTTCTTC.

The V and J genes are TRBV9 and TRBJ1-5; 11 positions match TRBD1. CDR1 SGDLS and CDR2 YYNGEE come from the germline V gene. This CDR3 comprises 15 residues. V shed 4 bases and J 3 bases; nucleotides not matched to a gene: 3. In DNA, the CDR3 is TGTGCCAGCAGCAGGACAGGGGGCCTCAATCAGCCCCAGCATTTT. Protein product: CASSRTGGLNQPQHF. Full variable domain (remainder filled in from reference TRBV9 and TRBJ1-5): DSGVTQTPKHLITATGQRVTLRCSPRSGDLSVYWYQQSLDQGLQFLIQYYNGEERAKGNILERFSAQQFPDLHSELNLSSLELGDSALYFCASSRTGGLNQPQHFGDGTRLSIL.

This chain joins TRBV18 and TRBJ2-2; D may be TRBD2 (5 bases). The CDR3 contains 15 residues. Trimming shortened V by 6 bases and J by 1 base, and 12 bases separated the two germline ends. Germline V gene data show CDR1 as KGHSH and CDR2 as LQKENI. The CDR3 bases are TGTGCCAGCTCGCCTCGGACTCTGAACACCGGGGAGCTGTTTTTT. Protein product: CASSPRTLNTGELFF.

The chain uses TRBV5-8 and TRBJ2-3, with 8 bases matching TRBD1. Germline-derived CDR1 and CDR2 are SGHTS and YDEGEE. The V gene end was trimmed by 2 bases and the J gene end by 0 bases; junction bases not matched to a gene: 5. The CDR3 is 16 amino acids. CDR3 sequence (DNA): TGTGCCAGCAGCTTTTGGACAGGGTTAAGCACAGATACGCAGTATTTT. It specifies CASSFWTGLSTDTQYF. Based on the CDR3 plus reference TRBV5-8 and TRBJ2-3, the full variable domain is EAGVTQSPTHLIKTRGQQATLRCSPISGHTSVYWYQQALGLGLQFLLWYDEGEERNRGNFPPRFSGRQFPNYSSELNVNALELEDSALYLCASSFWTGLSTDTQYFGPGTRLTVL.

The gene calls are TRBV9 and TRBJ2-1; 9 nucleotides agree with TRBD2. The trim removed 2 bases at V and 9 bases at J, leaving 18 bases unmatched. This CDR3 has 18 amino acids. Germline V CDR1 and CDR2: SGDLS, YYNGEE. CDR3 region: CASSVRSSSGGALSEQFF. The CDR3 bases are TGTGCCAGCAGCGTCCGAAGTAGTAGCGGGGGAGCCCTAAGTGAGCAGTTCTTC.

The rearrangement links TRBV4-3 to TRBJ2-7; D is perhaps TRBD1 (7 bases). This CDR3 region has 13 residues. Germline V lookup: CDR1 LGHNA, CDR2 YSLEER. The V gene lost 4 bases and the J gene lost 3 bases, with 10 bases spanning the gap. This CDR3 reads CASSPQGGYEQYF. The CDR3 nucleotides are TGCGCCAGCAGCCCTCAGGGGGGCTACGAGCAGTACTTC.